The 10 T cell receptor beta chains given below trace back to one sample, sequenced in a study of cytomegalovirus exposure and HLA in healthy donors. The PCR had 60 Vbeta and 13 Jbeta primers. TCRdb keeps only in-frame clones here, not all; method: immunoSEQ multiplex PCR. The data hold around 60,000 clones, with roughly 71% observed a single time. Material: PBMCs. All receptors come from a man aged 45-60 years in good health and CMV-seropositive.

This clone was counted between two and nine times. V is TRBV29-1 and J is TRBJ1-1; D is perhaps TRBD1 (5 bases). This CDR3 region has 13 residues. The V end was cut by 0 bases, the J end by 7 bases, with 12 bases between. Germline CDR1 and CDR2: SQVTM and ANQGSEA. CDR3 amino acids: CSVEDRGGVEAFF. The DNA for the CDR3 is TGCAGCGTTGAAGATCGGGGAGGGGTTGAAGCTTTCTTT.

This chain joins TRBV7-6 and TRBJ2-7; D is perhaps TRBD1 (5 bases). V gave up 0 bases and J gave up 2 bases, with 8 bases separating them. The length of the CDR3 is 14 residues. Per the germline V gene, CDR1 is SGHVS and CDR2 is FNYEAQ. The CDR3 here is CASSLAVGPYEQYF. The CDR3 DNA reads as TGTGCCAGCAGCTTAGCGGTGGGGCCCTACGAGCAGTACTTC.

The rearrangement uses TRBV4-1 and TRBJ2-1, with 9 nucleotides matching TRBD2. CDR3 size: 18 residues. The germline V gene encodes CDR1 MGHRA and CDR2 YSYEKL. Trimming cost V 1 base and J 6 bases; bases outside gene matches: 13. The CDR3 DNA is TGCGCCAGCAGCCAAGTGTCGGGGCTGGCGGGGGGGCTCAATGAGCAGTTCTTC. Its protein product is CASSQVSGLAGGLNEQFF.

The rearrangement joins TRBV10-2 to TRBJ1-5, with D maybe TRBD1 (6 bases). Germline V lookup: CDR1 WSHSY, CDR2 SAAADI. The CDR3 has 15 residues. V was cut by 4 bases and J by 2 bases, with 12 bases left in between. The CDR3 is CASSVGQGRNQPQHF. The CDR3 bases are TGCGCCAGCAGTGTTGGGCAGGGGCGCAATCAGCCCCAGCATTTT.

The V and J genes are TRBV10-1 and TRBJ2-5; 7 bases are shared with TRBD2. Trimming cost V 1 base and J 2 bases; bases outside gene matches: 4. This CDR3 comprises 15 residues. Germline lookup yields CDR1 WNHNN and CDR2 SYGVQD (reference sequence). CDR3 protein: CASSEFGSGQETQYF. The CDR3 bases are TGCGCCAGCAGTGAGTTCGGTAGCGGGCAAGAGACCCAGTACTTC.

V is TRBV2 and J is TRBJ2-7; 9 positions match TRBD1. The length of the CDR3 is 15 residues. The V and J ends lost 7 bases and 7 bases, in that order; junction bases with no gene match: 14. Germline CDR1 reads SNHLY; CDR2 reads FYNNEI. CDR3 DNA: TGTGCCAGCACGGGCTCCGGGACAGGGCTTTGGGAGCAGTACTTC. Protein: CASTGSGTGLWEQYF.

In its sample, this clone was seen a few times. The CDR3, as DNA: TGTGCCAGCAGTTTAAACAGGGCTAAGAGCTCCTACAATGAGCAGTTCTTC. This gives the protein CASSLNRAKSSYNEQFF. The chain combines TRBV28 with TRBJ2-1; D may be TRBD1 (6 bases). This CDR3 is built from 17 residues. Germline CDR1 reads MDHEN; CDR2 reads SYDVKM. The V end lost 2 bases, the J end lost 0 bases, and 14 bases lay between the germline ends.

The chain is built from TRBV6-1 and TRBJ2-7, with D possibly matching TRBD2 (5 bases). The germline V gene encodes CDR1 MNHNS and CDR2 SASEGT. V shed 3 bases and J shed 3 bases, with 6 bases lying between them. The CDR3 consists of 12 residues. The CDR3: CASSEEDYEQYF. The CDR3 coding sequence is TGTGCCAGCAGTGAGGAGGACTACGAGCAGTACTTC.

This clone was detected a few times. This sequence joins TRBV28 and TRBJ2-5; 13 bases line up with TRBD2. The germline V gene has CDR1 MDHEN and CDR2 SYDVKM. V shed 1 base, J shed 0 bases, and the junction held 5 bases outside the gene matches. The CDR3 runs to 18 residues. CDR3 protein: CASSLSTSGGPYQETQYF. The CDR3 nucleotides read TGTGCCAGCAGTTTATCGACTAGCGGGGGGCCGTACCAAGAGACCCAGTACTTC. Combining the CDR3 with reference TRBV28 and TRBJ2-5 gives the whole variable domain DVKVTQSSRYLVKRTGEKVFLECVQDMDHENMFWYRQDPGLGLRLIYFSYDVKMKEKGDIPEGYSVSREKKERFSLILESASTNQTSMYLCASSLSTSGGPYQETQYFGPGTRLLVL.

The rearrangement links TRBV5-6 to TRBJ2-2; D perhaps matches TRBD2 (5 bases). CDR1 SGHDT and CDR2 YYEEEE come from the germline V gene. The CDR3 is made up of 15 amino acids. Trimming removed 3 bases at V and 0 bases at J, with 9 bases between. CDR3 loop: CASSSGLTNTGELFF. CDR3 DNA: TGTGCCAGCAGCTCCGGACTGACGAACACCGGGGAGCTGTTTTTT.